This entry features one T cell receptor beta chain sequence. The antigen remains unidentified. This record comes from a study of OX40 agonist ivuxolimab in advanced cancers. Clones were sequenced by immunoSEQ multiplex PCR, and TCRdb holds only the in-frame ones, with some missing. The sample has 80,000 or so clones, around 87% seen once. Autoimmune disease history or systemic immunosuppression meant exclusion. Regarding the study as a whole: Among patients with partial responses at 0.1-3.0 mg/kg, clonal expansion was among the lowest. The work left the antigen specificity of expanded peripheral T cells undetermined.

The receptor's source is an adult with an advanced solid tumor such as melanoma, head and neck, liver or kidney cancer. The starting material was CD4+ or CD8+ T cells sorted from blood, obtained in a trial of the OX40 agonist ivuxolimab.

DNA of the CDR3: TGTGCCAGCAGCTCCACTAGCGGGCGGGCGTGGGAGACCCAGTACTTC. Encoded protein: CASSSTSGRAWETQYF. The chain carries TRBV5-4 and TRBJ2-5; TRBD2 agrees at 9 bases. Trimming at V came to 3 bases and at J to 5 bases, leaving 11 bases not matched to a gene. The CDR3 is 16 residues long. Germline V gene data show CDR1 as SGHNT and CDR2 as YYREEE (reference sequence).